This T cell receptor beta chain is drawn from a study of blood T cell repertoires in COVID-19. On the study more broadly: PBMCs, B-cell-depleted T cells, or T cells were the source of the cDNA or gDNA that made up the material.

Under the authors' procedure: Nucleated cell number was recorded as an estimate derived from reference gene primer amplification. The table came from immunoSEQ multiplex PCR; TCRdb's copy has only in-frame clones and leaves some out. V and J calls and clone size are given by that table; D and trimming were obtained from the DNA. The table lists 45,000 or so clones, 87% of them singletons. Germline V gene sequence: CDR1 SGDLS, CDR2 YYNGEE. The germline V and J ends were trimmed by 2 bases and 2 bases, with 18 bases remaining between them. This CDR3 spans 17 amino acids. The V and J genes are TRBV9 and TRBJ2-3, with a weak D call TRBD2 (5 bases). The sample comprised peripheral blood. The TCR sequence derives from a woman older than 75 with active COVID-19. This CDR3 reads CASSVGMGSLHTDTQYF. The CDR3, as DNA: TGTGCCAGCAGCGTCGGGATGGGGAGCCTCCACACAGATACGCAGTATTTT. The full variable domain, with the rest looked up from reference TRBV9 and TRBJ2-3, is DSGVTQTPKHLITATGQRVTLRCSPRSGDLSVYWYQQSLDQGLQFLIQYYNGEERAKGNILERFSAQQFPDLHSELNLSSLELGDSALYFCASSVGMGSLHTDTQYFGPGTRLTVL.